A single sample is the source of the 27 T cell receptor beta chains below, sequenced in a study of cytomegalovirus exposure and HLA in healthy donors. Primers for the PCR totalled 60 Vbeta and 13 Jbeta. Data came from immunoSEQ multiplex PCR; TCRdb stores just in-frame clones and leaves some out. The sample holds some 130,000 clones, roughly 70% seen once. The sample consisted of PBMCs. These receptors originate from an older woman in good health and CMV-seropositive.

V gene TRBV27 combines with J gene TRBJ1-5; D not resolved. This CDR3 comprises 15 residues. Between the trimmed V and J ends, which lost 6 bases and 7 bases, there was a span of 19 bases. Germline V gene lookup returns CDR1 MNHEY and CDR2 SMNVEV (reference sequence). CDR3 sequence: CASRGPGRSEQPQHF. The DNA for the CDR3 is TGTGCCAGCAGGGGCCCCGGGAGATCAGAACAGCCCCAGCATTTT.

In its sample, this clone was seen once. The chain has TRBV19 and TRBJ1-2; D may be TRBD1 (6 bases). The CDR3 is 13 amino acids. Per the germline V gene, CDR1 is LNHDA and CDR2 is SQIVND (reference sequence). V shed 2 bases and J shed 6 bases, with 10 bases lying between them. DNA of the CDR3: TGTGCCAGTAGTATAACAGGGAGAGATGGCTACACCTTC. Protein sequence: CASSITGRDGYTF.

The gene calls are TRBV30 and TRBJ1-1, with TRBD1 identical over 7 bases. Trimming cost V 1 base and J 3 bases; bases outside gene matches: 2. This CDR3 contains 13 residues. CDR1 is GTSNPN, CDR2 SVGIG, per germline (reference sequence). The CDR3 DNA is TGTGCCTGGAGTGACAGGGGCGACACTGAAGCTTTCTTT. Amino acids: CAWSDRGDTEAFF.

This chain connects TRBV6-6 to TRBJ2-1; unclear D gene. The V gene lost 6 bases and the J gene lost 6 bases, with 6 bases spanning the gap. CDR3 length: 11 residues. Germline CDR1 is MNHNY and CDR2 is SVGAGI (reference sequence). DNA of the CDR3: TGTGCCAGCAGACTTACCAATGAGCAGTTCTTC. Translating gives CASRLTNEQFF.

This clone was picked up a small number of times. The V and J genes are TRBV5-1 and TRBJ2-6, with D possibly matching TRBD1 (5 bases). V was pared by 4 bases and J by 2 bases, with 10 bases between. This CDR3 region has 15 residues. CDR1 is SGHRS and CDR2 is YFSETQ in the germline V gene. DNA for the CDR3: TGCGCCAGCAGCCTCAGGGAAACTGGGGCCAACGTCCTGACTTTC. This codes for CASSLRETGANVLTF.

The rearrangement joins TRBV4-1 to TRBJ2-3; no clear D gene. The germline V gene encodes CDR1 MGHRA and CDR2 YSYEKL. This CDR3 is built from 16 residues. The V and J ends lost 1 base and 1 base respectively, with 12 bases between them. CDR3 in DNA: TGCGCCAGCAGCCAAGGACTCCCACATGGCACAGATACGCAGTATTTT. Encoded protein: CASSQGLPHGTDTQYF.

V and J are TRBV7-9 and TRBJ2-7; D is ambiguous. This CDR3 region has 12 residues. The V gene's germline CDR1 is SEHNR and CDR2 FQNEAQ (reference sequence). With 4 bases removed from V and 3 bases from J, the gap between germline ends came to 7 bases. Here the CDR3 reads CASSSADYEQYF. DNA for the CDR3: TGTGCCAGCAGCTCTGCAGACTACGAGCAGTACTTC.

The chain combines TRBV7-9 with TRBJ2-3; 7 bases agree with TRBD2. The length of the CDR3 is 15 residues. V lost 8 bases and J lost 6; bases outside the gene matches: 14. Germline-derived CDR1 and CDR2 are SEHNR and FQNEAQ (reference sequence). This CDR3 reads CASPPGEGLMDTQYF. The CDR3 nucleotides read TGTGCCAGCCCCCCGGGGGAGGGCCTAATGGATACGCAGTATTTT. The whole variable domain, filled in from reference TRBV7-9 and TRBJ2-3, reads DTGVSQNPRHKITKRGQNVTFRCDPISEHNRLYWYRQTLGQGPEFLTYFQNEAQLEKSRLLSDRFSAERPKGSFSTLEIQRTEQGDSAMYLCASPPGEGLMDTQYFGPGTRLTVL.

The chain joins TRBV6-6 to TRBJ2-7; D is unclear. Germline CDR1 is MNHNY and CDR2 is SVGAGI (reference sequence). There are 14 residues in the CDR3. V lost 0 bases, J lost 0 bases, and 6 bases lay in between. This CDR3 is CASSYSRLSYEQYF. DNA of the CDR3: TGTGCCAGCAGTTACTCCAGACTCTCCTACGAGCAGTACTTC.

This clone was counted between two and nine times. This chain joins TRBV6-5 and TRBJ2-6; D perhaps matches TRBD2 (5 bases). The germline V gene has CDR1 MNHEY and CDR2 SVGAGI. The CDR3 is 15 residues long. V lost 4 bases and J lost 0, with 7 bases in between. CDR3 region: CASSLDFSGANVLTF. For the CDR3, the DNA is TGTGCCAGCAGTTTGGACTTCTCTGGGGCCAACGTCCTGACTTTC.

As concerns this clone: The same CDR3 arises from other DNA sequences in this sample as well. This rearrangement joins TRBV5-1 to TRBJ1-1; D is unresolved. V was trimmed by 4 bases and J by 3 bases, leaving 10 bases between them. Germline CDR1 SGHRS, CDR2 YFSETQ. The CDR3 runs 13 residues. DNA for the CDR3: TGCGCCAGCAGCCTCTCGGGAGACACTGAAGCTTTCTTT. Amino acid sequence: CASSLSGDTEAFF.

V usage is TRBV19 and J usage is TRBJ1-4; 9 nucleotides match TRBD1. Germline CDR1 reads LNHDA; CDR2 reads SQIVND (reference sequence). V was clipped by 0 bases and J by 8 bases; unmatched bases: 4. The CDR3 extends over 15 amino acids. The CDR3 here is CASSIDGTGPEKLFF. The CDR3 DNA reads as TGTGCCAGTAGTATAGACGGGACAGGGCCGGAAAAACTGTTTTTT. Variable domain in full (rest from reference TRBV19 and TRBJ1-4): DGGITQSPKYLFRKEGQNVTLSCEQNLNHDAMYWYRQDPGQGLRLIYYSQIVNDFQKGDIAEGYSVSREKKESFPLTVTSAQKNPTAFYLCASSIDGTGPEKLFFGSGTQLSVL.

This chain links TRBV5-1 with TRBJ2-7, with TRBD1 matching 10 bases. V was pared by 0 bases and J by 4 bases, with 4 bases of the junction left unmatched. The germline V gene has CDR1 SGHRS and CDR2 YFSETQ. The CDR3 runs 15 residues. The CDR3 sequence is CASSLADRGRYEQYF. CDR3 nucleotide sequence: TGCGCCAGCAGCTTGGCCGACAGGGGGCGGTACGAGCAGTACTTC. Supplemented by reference TRBV5-1 and TRBJ2-7, the full variable domain reads KAGVTQTPRYLIKTRGQQVTLSCSPISGHRSVSWYQQTPGQGLQFLFEYFSETQRNKGNFPGRFSGRQFSNSRSEMNVSTLELGDSALYLCASSLADRGRYEQYFGPGTRLTVT.

The V gene is TRBV28, the J gene TRBJ2-1, with TRBD2 as a possible D gene (6 bases). Trimming left V 8 bases short and J 3 bases short, with 20 bases between. The V gene's germline CDR1 is MDHEN and CDR2 SYDVKM. This CDR3 spans 16 amino acids. The chain's CDR3 is CASRNQAGSLYNEQFF. The CDR3, as DNA: TGTGCCAGCCGAAACCAGGCGGGATCCCTCTACAATGAGCAGTTCTTC.

This clone has at least ten counts. The chain is built from TRBV5-7 and TRBJ1-2; TRBD1 aligns across 8 bases. TRBV5-7 is an ORF for which the function is uncertain. The J segment lost 8 bases and the V segment lost 5 bases, leaving 8 bases of the junction unmatched. This CDR3 contains 13 residues. The DNA of the CDR3 is TGTGCCAGCAGTCACCCGGGACAGGAGGGCTACACCTTC. Its protein product is CASSHPGQEGYTF.

The V gene is TRBV5-1, the J gene TRBJ2-2; 10 nucleotides agree with TRBD2. With V trimmed by 4 bases and J by 3 bases, 6 bases remained unmatched. The germline gives CDR1 SGHRS, CDR2 YFSETQ. The CDR3 contains 16 residues. CDR3 DNA sequence: TGCGCCAGCAGCGGCCTAGCGGGAGACGACACCGGGGAGCTGTTTTTT. Protein sequence: CASSGLAGDDTGELFF.

J is TRBJ1-1 and V is TRBV6-1; D is perhaps TRBD1 (5 bases). The germline V gene encodes CDR1 MNHNS and CDR2 SASEGT. The CDR3 length is 13 residues. V lost 2 bases and J lost 4, with 8 bases in between. CDR3 DNA: TGTGCCAGCAGTGAACAGGGTTTCACTGAAGCTTTCTTT. Translating it yields CASSEQGFTEAFF.

In its sample, this clone was seen a few times. This CDR3 is CASSVNRNTEAFF. The CDR3 nucleotides are TGTGCCAGCAGCGTTAACAGGAACACTGAAGCTTTCTTT. The chain is built from TRBV5-4 and TRBJ1-1; D gene ambiguous. V lost 4 bases, J lost 1 base, and 8 bases lay in between. The CDR3 is made up of 13 amino acids. From germline, CDR1 is SGHNT and CDR2 YYREEE (reference sequence).

This clone was detected a few times. The gene calls are TRBV7-6 and TRBJ2-3, with D perhaps TRBD2 (6 bases). Trimming removed 5 bases from V and 4 bases from J, with 10 bases in between. The CDR3 sequence is 13 residues long. Looked up from germline, CDR1 is SGHVS and CDR2 is FNYEAQ. This chain's CDR3 is CASSRTGADTQYF. In DNA, the CDR3 is TGTGCCAGCAGCCGAACGGGGGCAGATACGCAGTATTTT.

The CDR3 bases are TGTGCCAGCAGTTTACTGGTTGAGAGGCGTCAGCCCCAGCATTTT. The encoded protein is CASSLLVERRQPQHF. The chain employs TRBV28 and TRBJ1-5; D is undetermined. Per the germline V gene, CDR1 is MDHEN and CDR2 is SYDVKM. This CDR3 is built from 15 residues. V lost 2 bases to trimming and J lost 6 bases, with 14 bases between them.

The J gene is TRBJ2-5, the V gene TRBV7-2, with 8 bases identical to TRBD2. This CDR3 contains 16 residues. CDR1 and CDR2 (germline): SGHTA, FQGNSA. V was pared by 2 bases and J by 2 bases, with 7 bases of the junction left unmatched. The CDR3: CASSLSTSVGQETQYF. The CDR3 bases are TGTGCCAGCAGCTTATCGACTAGCGTGGGGCAAGAGACCCAGTACTTC.

CDR3 loop: CASSPQGRGTMGGYTF. For the CDR3, the DNA is TGTGCCAGCAGCCCTCAGGGTCGAGGAACTATGGGAGGCTACACCTTC. This chain connects TRBV6-4 to TRBJ1-2; D may be TRBD1 (5 bases). The CDR3 is 16 residues long. The ends were cut back, 6 bases at V and 8 bases at J, with 25 bases in the middle. Germline lookup yields CDR1 MRHNA and CDR2 SNTAGT.

This chain links TRBV6-1 with TRBJ1-2; D is unresolved. The CDR3 has 14 amino acids. Germline V gene data show CDR1 as MNHNS and CDR2 as SASEGT. V was trimmed by 3 bases and J by 6 bases, leaving 14 bases between them. CDR3 sequence: CASSETTGMDGYTF. DNA for the CDR3: TGTGCCAGCAGTGAGACCACGGGGATGGATGGCTACACCTTC.

This clone came up a few times. The chain recombines TRBV6-5 with TRBJ1-4; D may be TRBD1 (5 bases). Trimming removed 8 bases at V and 6 bases at J, with 13 bases between. CDR1 is MNHEY, CDR2 SVGAGI, per germline. The CDR3 has 13 amino acids. DNA of the CDR3: TGTGCCAGCCGATTGACAGTGGATGAAAAACTGTTTTTT. As protein: CASRLTVDEKLFF.

This clone appeared a few times. CDR3 sequence: CASSLGLSRSEQFF. As DNA, the CDR3 is TGTGCCAGCAGCTTAGGGCTTTCCCGGAGTGAGCAGTTCTTC. The chain combines TRBV7-2 with TRBJ2-1; no reliable D call. V shed 1 base and J shed 9 bases, with 13 bases lying between them. This CDR3 comprises 14 residues. The germline gives CDR1 SGHTA, CDR2 FQGNSA.

The rearrangement links TRBV11-3 to TRBJ2-1; TRBD2 matches at 8 bases. The CDR3 extends over 16 amino acids. Unmatched junction bases numbered 8, after V lost 1 base and J lost 6 bases. Germline loops: CDR1 SGHNT, CDR2 YENEEA. The CDR3 reads CASSLGLQRGLNEQFF. The CDR3 nucleotides are TGTGCCAGCAGCTTAGGACTCCAGCGGGGGCTCAATGAGCAGTTCTTC.

CDR3 protein: CASSFASSGSGEQFF. CDR3 bases: TGTGCCAGCAGTTTTGCTAGTAGCGGGAGTGGTGAGCAGTTCTTC. The V and J genes are TRBV28 and TRBJ2-1; 9 nucleotides align to TRBD2. CDR1 and CDR2 (germline): MDHEN, SYDVKM. CDR3 length: 15 amino acids. V trimming: 3 bases; J trimming: 9 bases; junction bases outside the gene matches: 9.